These 4 T cell receptor beta chains originate from one sample sequenced in a study of early T cells in non-severe SARS-CoV-2 infection. TCRdb re-analysed the 5' RACE reads in MiXCR, keeping a single row per CDR3 protein. The table lists some 82,000 distinct CDR3 sequences, more than 5% of them singletons. Sequenced material: whole blood. All receptors come from an adult who was a healthcare worker with PCR-confirmed SARS-CoV-2 infection or an uninfected control (not recorded which).

This clonotype was found many times. The J gene is TRBJ2-2, the V gene TRBV6-5; a possible D gene is TRBD1 (5 bases). Between the trimmed V and J ends, which lost 5 bases and 1 base, there was a span of 8 bases. Germline V lookup: CDR1 MNHEY, CDR2 SVGAGI. The CDR3 extends over 14 amino acids. The CDR3 DNA follows: TGTGCCAGCAGTAATGACAGGAACACCGGGGAGCTGTTTTTT. Translation: CASSNDRNTGELFF.

V and J are TRBV20-1 and TRBJ2-1, with 7 nucleotides matching TRBD1. Per the germline V gene, CDR1 is DFQATT and CDR2 is SNEGSKA (reference sequence). V dropped 6 bases and J dropped 7; count of bases not matched to a gene: 12. The CDR3 spans 14 residues. The CDR3 is CSAKKQGLLNEQFF. CDR3 DNA: TGCAGTGCCAAGAAACAGGGGCTCCTAAATGAGCAGTTCTTC.

This clonotype was observed many times. CDR3 amino acids: CASSQDRGPAIWKLFF. CDR3 sequence (DNA): TGCGCCAGCAGCCAAGACAGGGGGCCGGCGATATGGAAACTGTTTTTT. The rearrangement uses TRBV4-3 and TRBJ1-4; 8 bases map to TRBD1. Unmatched junction bases numbered 11, after V lost 0 bases and J lost 11 bases. The CDR3 is made up of 16 amino acids. Germline V gene sequence: CDR1 LGHNA, CDR2 YSLEER.

At least ten counts were recorded for this clonotype. The chain carries TRBV12-3 or TRBV12-4 and TRBJ2-1; D gene uncertain. Between the trimmed V and J ends, which lost 4 bases and 5 bases, there was a span of 15 bases. The CDR3 runs to 15 residues. CDR3 in DNA: TGTGCCAGCAGTTCTCCGAACGGCCTCAACAATGAGCAGTTCTTC. This sequence encodes CASSSPNGLNNEQFF.